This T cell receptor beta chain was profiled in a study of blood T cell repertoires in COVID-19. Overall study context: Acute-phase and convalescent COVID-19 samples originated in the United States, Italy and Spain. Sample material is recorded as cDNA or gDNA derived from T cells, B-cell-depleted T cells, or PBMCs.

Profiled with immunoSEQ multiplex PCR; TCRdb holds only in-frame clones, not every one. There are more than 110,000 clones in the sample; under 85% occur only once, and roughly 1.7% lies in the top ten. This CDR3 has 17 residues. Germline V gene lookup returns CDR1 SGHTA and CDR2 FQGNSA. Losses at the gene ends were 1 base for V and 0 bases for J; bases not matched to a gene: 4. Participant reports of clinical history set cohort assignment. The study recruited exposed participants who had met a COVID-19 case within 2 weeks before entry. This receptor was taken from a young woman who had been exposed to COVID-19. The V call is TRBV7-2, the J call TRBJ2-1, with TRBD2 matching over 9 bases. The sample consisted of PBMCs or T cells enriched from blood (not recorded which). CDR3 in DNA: TGTGCCAGCAGCTTAGTAGCGGGAGTCGGCTCCTACAATGAGCAGTTCTTC. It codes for CASSLVAGVGSYNEQFF.